This T cell receptor (beta chain) was captured in a study of early T cells in non-severe SARS-CoV-2 infection. Overall study: The sequenced material was bulk RNA from unsorted whole blood, and its chains were unpaired.

Unique molecular identifiers were attached to individual cDNA molecules. Each CDR3 protein is one row after TCRdb ran MiXCR on the 5' RACE reads. The sample has about 77,000 distinct CDR3 sequences, more than 9% seen once; the top ten hold approximately 5%. Points from the study as a whole: The VDJdb matching leaned toward anti-spike CD8 responses and overlooked private and CD4 specificities.

Ten or more counts support this clonotype. Its antigen is not known. There are 14 residues in the CDR3. Germline lookup yields CDR1 SNHLY and CDR2 FYNNEI. V was pared by 8 bases and J by 1 base, with 15 bases between. The chain uses TRBV2 and TRBJ2-7; unclear D gene. The specimen was whole blood. This TCR was recovered from an adult who was a healthcare worker with PCR-confirmed SARS-CoV-2 infection or an uninfected control (not recorded which). The chain's CDR3 is CASVRGEVSYEQYF. For the CDR3, the DNA is TGTGCCAGCGTGCGTGGCGAAGTTTCCTACGAGCAGTACTTC.